Described below is a single T cell receptor (beta chain) sequence and its context. Only in-frame clones appear in the TCRdb table, and some are missing; sequencing was by immunoSEQ multiplex PCR. The sample records tens of thousands of clones, roughly 93% being singletons. This sample stems from a study of T cell changes during pregnancy in multiple sclerosis. The receptor was isolated from a female donor with multiple sclerosis, enrolled in a pregnancy study. The material was peripheral blood, obtained in the third trimester of pregnancy.

The CDR3 loop reads CASSRSVQGSGYTF. The CDR3 DNA follows: TGTGCCAGTAGTCGAAGTGTTCAAGGGAGCGGCTACACCTTC. The rearrangement joins TRBV19 to TRBJ1-2, with D unresolved. Between the trimmed V and J ends, which lost 5 bases and 8 bases, there was a span of 18 bases. Germline CDR1 and CDR2: LNHDA and SQIVND (reference sequence). The length of the CDR3 is 14 residues.